This is a list of T cell receptor beta chains from one sample in a study of molecular identifiers for immune sequencing clone quantification. TCRdb called the PCR reads again in MiXCR, with one record for every CDR3 protein. Among 50,000 to 70,000 distinct CDR3 sequences listed, about 18% were seen once. Sequences were obtained from naive CD8+ T cells from blood, with Jurkat cell RNA spiked in. The receptors were gathered from a human donor in good health. Some libraries in this study had Jurkat cell RNA spiked in. Both conserved end residues are part of each CDR3. D genes are given only for firm matches. The size of a clone is reported for some rows only, either as once, few or many, or as a class for expanded clones.

v_gene,abundance,d_gene,j_gene,len,CDR3nt,CDR3aa
TRBV5-6,few,NA,TRBJ2-6,18,TGTGCCAGCAGCTTGGCAGTTAGTTTGAACTCTGGGGCCAACGTCCTGACTTTC,CASSLAVSLNSGANVLTF
TRBV7-2,many,TRBD2,TRBJ2-3,20,TGTGCCAGCAGCTTAGAGTTCGTTTTAGGACTAGCGGATAACACAGATACGCAGTATTTT,CASSLEFVLGLADNTDTQYF
TRBV3-1,many,NA,TRBJ2-7,15,TGTGCCAGCAGCCTCTCTAGCGCCGTTTGGCACGAGCAGTACTTC,CASSLSSAVWHEQYF
TRBV13,many,TRBD2,TRBJ2-2,16,TGTGCCAGCAGCTTACTAGCGGGAGTGTTGACCGGGGAGCTGTTTTTT,CASSLLAGVLTGELFF
TRBV18,many,TRBD2,TRBJ2-1,19,TGTGCCAGCTCATCTACTCGAGGGACTAGCGGACCGACTTACAATGAGCAGTTCTTC,CASSSTRGTSGPTYNEQFF
TRBV6-1,many,TRBD2,TRBJ2-1,17,TGTGCCAGCAGTGAAGCCCCACTAGCGGCCTCCTACAATGAGCAGTTCTTC,CASSEAPLAASYNEQFF
TRBV7-9,NA,NA,TRBJ1-1,17,TGTGCCAGCAGCTCACCCACCGGGGGGGCCATGAACACTGAAGCTTTCTTT,CASSSPTGGAMNTEAFF
TRBV4-3,few,NA,TRBJ1-2,16,TGCGCCAGCAGCCAAGATAGGGCAGGGGCTACTTATGGCTACACCTTC,CASSQDRAGATYGYTF
TRBV29-1,many,NA,TRBJ2-5,15,TGCAGCGCCCTGACAACTGTCCTAATCCAAGAGACCCAGTACTTC,CSALTTVLIQETQYF
TRBV27,many,TRBD1,TRBJ2-1,15,TGTGCCAGCAGCCCGGACAGGGAAGCTTACAATGAGCAGTTCTTC,CASSPDREAYNEQFF